This is a list of T cell receptor beta chains from one sample in a study of blood T cells in healthy people across ages. TCRdb itself ran the 5' RACE reads through MiXCR, one entry per CDR3 protein. The sample holds more than 1 million distinct CDR3 sequences, under 55% seen once. The sample consisted of blood. The receptor set was obtained from a woman aged 55-69 years in good health. The CDR3 runs from the conserved cysteine through the conserved F or W. The order of the fields is V gene, CDR3 length, J gene, clone size, D gene, CDR3 DNA, CDR3 protein. A D gene is named only where the DNA matches it firmly. Not every row has a clone size; where given, it reads once, few, many or a size class.

V: TRBV20-1
length: 15
J: TRBJ2-1
size: few
D: TRBD2
DNA: TGCAGTGCTCCACCACTAGCGGGAGAAGACAATGAGCAGTTCTTC
CDR3: CSAPPLAGEDNEQFF

V: TRBV27
length: 14
J: TRBJ2-1
size: NA
D: NA
DNA: TGTGCCAGCAGCTGGTCCGAAGGCTTCAATGAGCAGTTCTTC
CDR3: CASSWSEGFNEQFF

V: TRBV29-1
length: 14
J: TRBJ2-1
size: NA
D: NA
DNA: TGCAGCGCCCGAGGGGCGGGGTCCTACAATGAGCAGTTCTTC
CDR3: CSARGAGSYNEQFF

V: TRBV29-1
length: 17
J: TRBJ2-1
size: NA
D: TRBD2
DNA: TGCAGCGTTGTAGAGACTAGCGGGAGGGCCAGGGGTGGTGGGCAGTTCTTC
CDR3: CSVVETSGRARGGGQFF

V: TRBV27
length: 15
J: TRBJ1-4
size: few
D: NA
DNA: TGTGCCAGCAGTCCCATCGACAGACGTAATGAAAAACTGTTTTTT
CDR3: CASSPIDRRNEKLFF

V: TRBV20-1
length: 14
J: TRBJ2-3
size: NA
D: NA
DNA: TGCAGTGCTAGAGATCACCAGGGCTTGGATACGCAGTATTTT
CDR3: CSARDHQGLDTQYF

V: TRBV10-3
length: 14
J: TRBJ1-6
size: NA
D: TRBD1
DNA: TGTGCCATCAGTGACGGGACAGATAATTCACCCCTCCACTTT
CDR3: CAISDGTDNSPLHF

V: TRBV6-1
length: 14
J: TRBJ2-7
size: NA
D: NA
DNA: TGTGCCAGCGGGGTGGGCTCCCACTCCTACGAGCAGTACTTC
CDR3: CASGVGSHSYEQYF

V: TRBV20-1
length: 16
J: TRBJ2-7
size: NA
D: NA
DNA: TGCAGTGCTAGAGAGTGGGGGTGGGGGGGCAGCTACGAGCAGTACTTC
CDR3: CSAREWGWGGSYEQYF

V: TRBV3-1
length: 14
J: TRBJ1-1
size: NA
D: NA
DNA: TGTGCCAGCAGCCAAGGGATGTCTTCGGCTGAAGCTTTCTTT
CDR3: CASSQGMSSAEAFF

V: TRBV6-5
length: 14
J: TRBJ2-7
size: NA
D: NA
DNA: TGTGCCAGCAGGGACGGGAGTGGGGCCTACGAGCAGTACTTC
CDR3: CASRDGSGAYEQYF

V: TRBV12-3/TRBV12-4
length: 18
J: TRBJ1-5
size: NA
D: TRBD1
DNA: TGTGCCAGCAGCCTAACGGGACAGGGACTTAATAGCAATCAGCCCCAGCATTTT
CDR3: CASSLTGQGLNSNQPQHF

V: TRBV20-1
length: 12
J: TRBJ2-1
size: NA
D: NA
DNA: TGCAGTTACTTCTTCCCCTACAATGAGCAGTTCTTC
CDR3: CSYFFPYNEQFF

V: TRBV11-3
length: 20
J: TRBJ2-3
size: NA
D: TRBD2
DNA: TGTGCCAGCCTTACCGAGGTCGGACTAGCGGCGCCTTTTAGCACAGATACGCAGTATTTT
CDR3: CASLTEVGLAAPFSTDTQYF

V: TRBV6-6
length: 15
J: TRBJ2-1
size: NA
D: TRBD2
DNA: TGTGCCAGCAGTCCAGCGGGAGGGCCCTCTAATGAGCAGTTCTTC
CDR3: CASSPAGGPSNEQFF

V: TRBV28
length: 13
J: TRBJ2-7
size: few
D: NA
DNA: TGTGCCAGCAGTTTCTATAGCTCCTACGAGCAGTACTTC
CDR3: CASSFYSSYEQYF

V: TRBV9
length: 15
J: TRBJ2-3
size: few
D: TRBD2
DNA: TGTGCCAGCAGCGTCGGACTAGTGGAAACAGATACGCAGTATTTT
CDR3: CASSVGLVETDTQYF

V: TRBV20-1
length: 14
J: TRBJ2-7
size: NA
D: NA
DNA: TGCAGTGCTAGAGGGAACTTCCGTCCCTACGAGCAGTACTTC
CDR3: CSARGNFRPYEQYF

V: TRBV3-1
length: 16
J: TRBJ2-3
size: NA
D: TRBD2
DNA: TGTGCCAGCAGCCAAGCAGCGGGAGGGCAAGGAGATACGCAGTATTTT
CDR3: CASSQAAGGQGDTQYF

V: TRBV29-1
length: 16
J: TRBJ1-4
size: NA
D: NA
DNA: TGCAGCGTTTCCCCCCAAGAGGGCAGGGAGAATGAAAAACTGTTTTTT
CDR3: CSVSPQEGRENEKLFF

V: TRBV6-5
length: 14
J: TRBJ2-1
size: few
D: TRBD2
DNA: TGTGCCAGCAGACTAGCGGGAGGGCCCAATGAGCAGTTCTTC
CDR3: CASRLAGGPNEQFF

V: TRBV6-5
length: 15
J: TRBJ2-1
size: NA
D: NA
DNA: TGTGCCAGCAGTTACTCGAGACAGCAATACAATGAGCAGTTCTTC
CDR3: CASSYSRQQYNEQFF

V: TRBV29-1
length: 14
J: TRBJ1-1
size: NA
D: NA
DNA: TGCAGCGCCAAAGGGGGGCTGGGTTCCCCTGAAACTTTCTTT
CDR3: CSAKGGLGSPETFF

V: TRBV29-1
length: 14
J: TRBJ2-7
size: NA
D: TRBD1
DNA: TGCAGCGTTAATCTCGTCGGCAGGGGGTACGAGCAGTACTTC
CDR3: CSVNLVGRGYEQYF

V: TRBV11-2
length: 15
J: TRBJ2-5
size: few
D: TRBD2
DNA: TGTGCCAGCACCCGGACTAGCGGGAATGGAGAGACCCAGTACTTC
CDR3: CASTRTSGNGETQYF

V: TRBV28
length: 14
J: TRBJ2-1
size: NA
D: NA
DNA: TGTGCCAGCAGTTTTCAGGCGGGGTACAATGAGCAGTTCTTC
CDR3: CASSFQAGYNEQFF

V: TRBV20-1
length: 14
J: TRBJ2-7
size: NA
D: NA
DNA: TGCAGTGCTGAATCGGCACAGGTAGCCTACGAGCAGTACTTC
CDR3: CSAESAQVAYEQYF

V: TRBV6-1
length: 14
J: TRBJ2-1
size: NA
D: NA
DNA: TGTGCCAGCAGTGAACTGGGCAGGGCGAATGAGCAGTTCTTC
CDR3: CASSELGRANEQFF

V: TRBV27
length: 15
J: TRBJ2-7
size: NA
D: NA
DNA: TGTGCCAGCAGTTTGAGGCAAGGCCAAGCCTACGAGCAGTACTTC
CDR3: CASSLRQGQAYEQYF

V: TRBV20-1
length: 16
J: TRBJ2-1
size: few
D: TRBD1
DNA: TGCAGTGTCGCACCTCATCCGGGACAGTCGCGCAATGAGCAGTTCTTC
CDR3: CSVAPHPGQSRNEQFF

V: TRBV29-1
length: 14
J: TRBJ1-2
size: NA
D: TRBD1
DNA: TGCAGCGCAGAGGACAGGGGGTTAAACTATGGCTACACCTTC
CDR3: CSAEDRGLNYGYTF

V: TRBV9
length: 15
J: TRBJ2-5
size: few
D: NA
DNA: TGTGCCAGCAGTCCCTCGACGGCCTACGGGGAGACCCAGTACTTC
CDR3: CASSPSTAYGETQYF

V: TRBV25-1
length: 13
J: TRBJ2-7
size: NA
D: NA
DNA: TGTGCCAGCAGTGCTGTAGCGGATGGGGAGCAGTACTTC
CDR3: CASSAVADGEQYF

V: TRBV12-3/TRBV12-4
length: 13
J: TRBJ2-4
size: few
D: NA
DNA: TGTGCCAGCAGTTTAGTTCAGGGGAACATTCAGTACTTC
CDR3: CASSLVQGNIQYF

V: TRBV21-1
length: 15
J: TRBJ2-7
size: NA
D: NA
DNA: TGTGCCAGCAGCCCCCGGGCAACTCACTCCTACGAGCAGTACTTC
CDR3: CASSPRATHSYEQYF

V: TRBV28
length: 12
J: TRBJ2-1
size: few
D: NA
DNA: TGTGCCAGCAGTGCCCGGCTAAATGAGCAGTTCTTC
CDR3: CASSARLNEQFF

V: TRBV5-5
length: 17
J: TRBJ2-4
size: few
D: NA
DNA: TGTGCCAGCAGCGCGAGTTGGGGGCTCGAGGCCAAAAACATTCAGTACTTC
CDR3: CASSASWGLEAKNIQYF

V: TRBV25-1
length: 14
J: TRBJ2-1
size: NA
D: NA
DNA: TGTGCCAGCAGTGAAGAGGGAGCGAAGAATGAGCAGTTCTTC
CDR3: CASSEEGAKNEQFF

V: TRBV12-3/TRBV12-4
length: 15
J: TRBJ2-3
size: NA
D: TRBD1
DNA: TGTGCCAGCAGTGTAAGACAGGGGGGAGCAGATACGCAGTATTTT
CDR3: CASSVRQGGADTQYF

V: TRBV3-1
length: 14
J: TRBJ2-7
size: NA
D: TRBD2
DNA: TGTGCCAGCAGCCCTCCGGGACTAGCGGACGAGCAGTACTTC
CDR3: CASSPPGLADEQYF

V: TRBV2
length: 15
J: TRBJ2-1
size: NA
D: TRBD2
DNA: TGTGCCAGCAGTGGGCTAGCGGGAGTGGGGAATGAGCAGTTCTTC
CDR3: CASSGLAGVGNEQFF

V: TRBV6-2/TRBV6-3
length: 14
J: TRBJ1-1
size: NA
D: NA
DNA: TGTGCCAGCAGTCCCGGCGGGGTTAGGACTGAAGCTTTCTTT
CDR3: CASSPGGVRTEAFF

V: TRBV5-1
length: 15
J: TRBJ2-7
size: few
D: TRBD1
DNA: TGCGCCAGCAGCAAGGGACAGGCTAGCTCCTACGAGCAGTACTTC
CDR3: CASSKGQASSYEQYF

V: TRBV12-3/TRBV12-4
length: 14
J: TRBJ1-2
size: few
D: NA
DNA: TGTGCCAGCAGGCCCGGCTGGGGGACCGGTGGCTACACCTTC
CDR3: CASRPGWGTGGYTF

V: TRBV11-2
length: 13
J: TRBJ2-7
size: many
D: NA
DNA: TGTGCCAGCAGCCGGGACCGCAACTACGAGCAGTACTTC
CDR3: CASSRDRNYEQYF

V: TRBV5-1
length: 15
J: TRBJ1-4
size: NA
D: NA
DNA: TGCGCCAGCAGCTTAAACCCGGGAATCCAAGAAAAACTGTTTTTT
CDR3: CASSLNPGIQEKLFF